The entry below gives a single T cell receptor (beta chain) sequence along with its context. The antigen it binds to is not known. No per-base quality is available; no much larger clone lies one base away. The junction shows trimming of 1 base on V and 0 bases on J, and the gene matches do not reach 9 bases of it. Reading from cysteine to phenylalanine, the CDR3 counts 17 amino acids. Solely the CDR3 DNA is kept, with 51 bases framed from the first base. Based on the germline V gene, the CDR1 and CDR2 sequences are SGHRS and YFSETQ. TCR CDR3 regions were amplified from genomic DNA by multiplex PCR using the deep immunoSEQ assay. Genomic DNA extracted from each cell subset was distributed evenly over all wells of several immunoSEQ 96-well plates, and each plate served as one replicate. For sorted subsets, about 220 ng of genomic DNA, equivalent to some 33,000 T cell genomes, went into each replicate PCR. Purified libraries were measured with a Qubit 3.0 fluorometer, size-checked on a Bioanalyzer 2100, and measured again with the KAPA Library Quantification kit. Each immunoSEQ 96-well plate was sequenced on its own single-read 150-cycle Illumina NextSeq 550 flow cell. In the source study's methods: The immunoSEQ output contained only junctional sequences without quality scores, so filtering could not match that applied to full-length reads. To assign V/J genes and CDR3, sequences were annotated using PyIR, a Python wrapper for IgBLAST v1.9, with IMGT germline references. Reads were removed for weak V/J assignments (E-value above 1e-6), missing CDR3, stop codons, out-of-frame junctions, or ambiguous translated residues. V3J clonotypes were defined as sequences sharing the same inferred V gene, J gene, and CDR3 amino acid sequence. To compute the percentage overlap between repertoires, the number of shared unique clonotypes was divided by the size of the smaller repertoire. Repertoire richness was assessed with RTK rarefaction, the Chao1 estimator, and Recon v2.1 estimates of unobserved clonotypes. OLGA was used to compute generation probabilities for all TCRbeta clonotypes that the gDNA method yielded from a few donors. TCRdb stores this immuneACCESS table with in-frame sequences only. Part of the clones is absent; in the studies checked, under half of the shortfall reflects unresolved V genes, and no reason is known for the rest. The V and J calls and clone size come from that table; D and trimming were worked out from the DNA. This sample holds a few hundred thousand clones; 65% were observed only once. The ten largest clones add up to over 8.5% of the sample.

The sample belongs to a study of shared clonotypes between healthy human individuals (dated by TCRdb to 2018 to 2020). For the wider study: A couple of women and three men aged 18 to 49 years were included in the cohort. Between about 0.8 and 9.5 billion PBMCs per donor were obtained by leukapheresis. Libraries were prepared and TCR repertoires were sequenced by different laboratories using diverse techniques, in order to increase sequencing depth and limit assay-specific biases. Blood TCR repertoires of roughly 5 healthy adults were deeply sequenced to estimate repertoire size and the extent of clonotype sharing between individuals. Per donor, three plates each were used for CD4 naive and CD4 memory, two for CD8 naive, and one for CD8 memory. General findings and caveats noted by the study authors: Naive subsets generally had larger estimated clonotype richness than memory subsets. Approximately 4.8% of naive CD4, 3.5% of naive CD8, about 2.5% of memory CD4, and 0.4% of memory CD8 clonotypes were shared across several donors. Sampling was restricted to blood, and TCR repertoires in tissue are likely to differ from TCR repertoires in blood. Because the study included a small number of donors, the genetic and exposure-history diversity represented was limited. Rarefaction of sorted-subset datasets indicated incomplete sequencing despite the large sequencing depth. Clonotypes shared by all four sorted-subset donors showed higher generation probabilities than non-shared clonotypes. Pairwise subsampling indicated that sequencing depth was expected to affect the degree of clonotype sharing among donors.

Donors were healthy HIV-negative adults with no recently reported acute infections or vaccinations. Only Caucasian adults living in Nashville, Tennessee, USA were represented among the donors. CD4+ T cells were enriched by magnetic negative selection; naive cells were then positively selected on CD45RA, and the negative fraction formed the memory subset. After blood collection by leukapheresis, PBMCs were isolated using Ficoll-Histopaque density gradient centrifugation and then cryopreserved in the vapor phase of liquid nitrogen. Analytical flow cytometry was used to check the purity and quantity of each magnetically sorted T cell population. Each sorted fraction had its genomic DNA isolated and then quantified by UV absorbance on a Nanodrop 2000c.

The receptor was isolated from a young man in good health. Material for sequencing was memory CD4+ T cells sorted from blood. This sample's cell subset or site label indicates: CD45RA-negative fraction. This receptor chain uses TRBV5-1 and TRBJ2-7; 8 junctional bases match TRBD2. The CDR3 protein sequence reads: CASSLSRGGSSSYEQYF. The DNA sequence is TGCGCCAGCAGCTTGTCCCGCGGGGGGTCTAGCTCCTACGAGCAGTACTTC.